The rows below give T cell receptor beta chains drawn from one sample of a study of blood T cell repertoires in COVID-19. TCRdb's copy holds only in-frame clones and misses some; the assay was immunoSEQ multiplex PCR. The profile shows about 220,000 clones, approximately 91% of them singletons. Material: peripheral blood. These receptors came from a man between 40 and 49 years old with acute or convalescent COVID-19. Both conserved end residues are part of each CDR3. A D gene is named only where the DNA matches it firmly. For some rows the clone size is stated as once, few or many, or as a class when expanded; others skip it.

j_call clone_size v_call d_call cdr3_nt cdr3_aa
TRBJ1-5 . TRBV27 . TGTGCCAGCAGTTTGCGGCGGACTGATCAGCCCCAGCATTTT CASSLRRTDQPQHF
TRBJ2-5 . TRBV7-6 TRBD1 TGTGCCAGCAGAGAGGACAGGGTATCGCTACAAGAGACCCAGTACTTC CASREDRVSLQETQYF
TRBJ2-1 . TRBV4-3 . TGCGCCAGCAGCCAAGAGGGGCAGTGGGAGCAGTTCTTC CASSQEGQWEQFF
TRBJ1-5 once TRBV7-9 . TGTGCCAGCAGCAGCCTGTCAGGGGATAGCAATCAGCCCCAGCATTTT CASSSLSGDSNQPQHF
TRBJ2-6 . TRBV27 . TGTGCCAGCTGTTCGGAGGGGGCCGTCTCTGGGGCCAACGTCCTGACTTTC CASCSEGAVSGANVLTF
TRBJ1-2 . TRBV5-5 . TGTGCCAGCAGCGAGGTCCTTAACTATGGCTACACCTTC CASSEVLNYGYTF
TRBJ2-1 once TRBV7-3 . TGTGCCAGCACCTTTGACGCCTCTAGCTCCTACAATGAGCAGTTCTTC CASTFDASSSYNEQFF
TRBJ1-1 . TRBV5-6 . TGTGCCAGCAGCTTGTACAGGGAAGCTTTCTTT CASSLYREAFF
TRBJ1-5 . TRBV4-1 . TGCGCCAGCAGCTACCGAACAGGGAGACTTCAGCCCCAGCATTTT CASSYRTGRLQPQHF
TRBJ1-2 . TRBV9 . TGTGCCAGCAGCATCGACAGTTTAGCTAACTATGGCTACACCTTC CASSIDSLANYGYTF
TRBJ2-5 . TRBV4-1 . TGCGCCAGCAGCCAAGGAGGAGGGATTGGGTCCCAGTACTTC CASSQGGGIGSQYF
TRBJ1-2 . TRBV15 . TGTGCCACCAGCAGAAAAGTTTCGGGACAAGCCGAACGCTACACCTTC CATSRKVSGQAERYTF
TRBJ1-1 . TRBV6-4 . TGTGCCAGCAGTGACTTAAGGGGAAACACTGAAGCTTTCTTT CASSDLRGNTEAFF
TRBJ1-2 . TRBV21-1 . TGTGCCAGCAGCAAACCCGGTATTCCAGGGGGCGCGGGCGTCTATGGCTACACCTTC CASSKPGIPGGAGVYGYTF
TRBJ2-1 few TRBV27 . TGTGCCAGCAGTTTATCCCTAGGGGCAGGGCAAGTATCCTACAATGAGCAGTTCTTC CASSLSLGAGQVSYNEQFF
TRBJ2-2 . TRBV5-1 TRBD1 TGCGCCAGTCAGGGGGCAGACAACACCGGGGAGCTGTTTTTT CASQGADNTGELFF
TRBJ2-3 . TRBV11-3 . TGTGCCAGCAGCTTAGGTGGCGGCCTTGGGGATACGCAGTATTTT CASSLGGGLGDTQYF
TRBJ2-1 . TRBV4-3 . TGCGCCAGCAGCCAAGGAAGTCTTGGCGGGCTGACCCCCGATGAGCAGTTCTTC CASSQGSLGGLTPDEQFF
TRBJ2-1 . TRBV5-1 TRBD2 TGCGCCAGCAGCTTGTACCCGGGACTACCCGACAATGAGCAGTTCTTC CASSLYPGLPDNEQFF
TRBJ2-2 . TRBV5-1 TRBD2 TGCGCCAGCAGCTTACCTAGCGGGGTTGCCGGGGAGCTGTTTTTT CASSLPSGVAGELFF
TRBJ2-1 once TRBV9 . TGTGCCAGCAGCCCCCTAGCGCCCACGGCGTACAATGAGCAGTTCTTC CASSPLAPTAYNEQFF
TRBJ2-3 . TRBV9 TRBD1 TGTGCCACCAGCGACGGACAGGGGGGGGTGATAGATACGCAGTATTTT CATSDGQGGVIDTQYF
TRBJ2-6 . TRBV29-1 . TGCAGCGTTTGGGGTCTCCCGGACACTGGGGCCAACGTCCTGACTTTC CSVWGLPDTGANVLTF
TRBJ2-7 . TRBV4-1 TRBD1 TGCGCCAGCAGAAGACAACAGGGGGATACCTACGAGCAGTACTTC CASRRQQGDTYEQYF
TRBJ2-5 . TRBV7-2 TRBD2 TGTGCCAGCAGCTTAGACAGACTAGCGATGGTCCGCCAAGAGACCCAGTACTTC CASSLDRLAMVRQETQYF
TRBJ2-1 . TRBV19 . TGTGCCAGTAGTATAGGGGGTAGCGGCTCCTACAATGAGCAGTTCTTC CASSIGGSGSYNEQFF
TRBJ2-6 . TRBV5-1 . TGCGCCAGCAGCTTGAGCGGGTCTGGGGCCAACGTCCTGACTTTC CASSLSGSGANVLTF
TRBJ1-4 . TRBV5-1 . TGCGCCAGCAGCTTGGTGAGAGAAACTAATGAAAAACTGTTTTTT CASSLVRETNEKLFF
TRBJ2-4 . TRBV5-5 . TGTGCCAGCAGCTTCGGATGGGCAGGGGAGGGGACCTTC CASSFGWAGEGTF
TRBJ1-2 . TRBV30 TRBD1 TGTGCCTGGAGTCCGGGACAGGGGGCCTATGGCTACACCTTC CAWSPGQGAYGYTF
TRBJ2-3 . TRBV2 TRBD2 TGTGCCAGCAGGACTATTCTGGCGGGGGGTTTGGATACGCAGTATTTT CASRTILAGGLDTQYF
TRBJ2-7 . TRBV19 . TGTGCCAGTAGTATGAAGTGGACGGGGGTTTCCTACGAGCAGTACTTC CASSMKWTGVSYEQYF
TRBJ1-2 . TRBV5-6 . TGTGCCAGCAGCTTGCGGGTGGGGAGCTATGGCTACACCTTC CASSLRVGSYGYTF
TRBJ1-4 . TRBV5-1 . TGCGCCAGCAGCTTTGGCGGAAATGAAAAACTGTTTTTT CASSFGGNEKLFF
TRBJ2-3 . TRBV24-1 . TGTGCCACCAGTGATTTCGCAGATACGCAGTATTTT CATSDFADTQYF
TRBJ2-7 . TRBV27 TRBD2 TGTGCCAGCAGTTGGACTAGCGGATACGAGCAGTACTTC CASSWTSGYEQYF
TRBJ1-1 . TRBV2 . TGTGCCAGCAGTGAATCGGGGGGGAACACTGAAGCTTTCTTT CASSESGGNTEAFF
TRBJ1-1 . TRBV5-1 . TGCGCCAGCAGACAGGAGATGAACACTGAAGCTTTCTTT CASRQEMNTEAFF
TRBJ2-7 . TRBV27 TRBD2 TGTGCCAGCAGTTCCGACGGACTAGCCCGCTACGAGCAGTACTTC CASSSDGLARYEQYF
TRBJ1-2 . TRBV6-4 TRBD1 TGTGCCAGCAGTGGCGGGGGACAGGGAATCTATGGCTACACCTTC CASSGGGQGIYGYTF
TRBJ2-2 . TRBV6-5 . TGTGCCTGCCGAGGGAGCACCGGGGAGCTGTTTTTT CACRGSTGELFF